Sequencing of this TCR beta chain was carried out in a study of blood T cell repertoires in COVID-19. Sequencing used immunoSEQ multiplex PCR; TCRdb keeps in-frame clones, though not all of them. The data show 9,000 to 15,000 clones, approximately 80% seen once. V gave up 1 base and J gave up 0 bases; unmatched junction bases: 6. CDR1 and CDR2 from the germline V gene are MNHEY and SMNVEV (reference sequence). The CDR3 is 17 residues long. The rearrangement links TRBV27 to TRBJ1-1; 9 nucleotides agree with TRBD1. Sequencing was done on a sample of peripheral blood. The origin of this receptor is a human donor in a cohort sampled during active COVID-19. CDR3 nucleotides: TGTGCCAGCAGTTTATTTGGGACAGGGTGGGTGAACACTGAAGCTTTCTTT. Translation: CASSLFGTGWVNTEAFF.